This T cell receptor beta chain was profiled in a study of T cell responses to AZD1222 COVID-19 vaccine. Study results and caveats: Unmutated regions of variants are reportedly targeted by nearly half of spike-specific TCRs. Clonal diversity may have been underestimated, and the donors were mostly white British, with more females than males. Compared with day 0, the breadth and depth of the Spike-specific TCR repertoire rose significantly after two doses of AZD1222.

Germline loops: CDR1 MDHEN, CDR2 SYDVKM. The ends were cut back, 5 bases at V and 4 bases at J, with 11 bases in the middle. The CDR3 totals 13 residues. About this clone: Its antigen is as yet unknown.

Repertoires were generated with immunoSEQ multiplex PCR, while TCRdb's copy carries only in-frame clones and drops some. This table holds about 85,000 clones, 80% to 90% found once. This clonotype was sampled from an adult in good health. The specimen comprised peripheral blood, sampled on day 0 of AZD1222 vaccination. This chain connects TRBV28 to TRBJ1-1; no clear D. CDR3 residues: CASSRPGTTEAFF. In nucleotides, the CDR3 is TGTGCCAGCAGTCGGCCAGGAACCACTGAAGCTTTCTTT.